The 20 T cell receptor beta chains listed next were all sequenced from one sample in a study of blood T cell repertoires in COVID-19. The assay was immunoSEQ multiplex PCR, and TCRdb's table has in-frame clones only and misses some. The table has around 260,000 clones, over 65% seen once. The sequenced sample was peripheral blood. The receptors originated from a man in his fifties or sixties who had recovered from COVID-19.

This chain connects TRBV24-1 to TRBJ2-5; D is uncertain. Germline loops: CDR1 KGHDR, CDR2 SFDVKD. CDR3 size: 14 residues. V was pared by 1 base and J by 7 bases, with 12 bases between. CDR3 DNA sequence: TGTGCCACCAGTGATTTCGTGCCCCCCGGGACCCAGTACTTC. Encoded protein: CATSDFVPPGTQYF.

The rearrangement links TRBV15 to TRBJ2-7, with TRBD1 matching over 7 bases. The CDR3 runs 15 residues. In germline, CDR1 is LNHNV, CDR2 YYDKDF (reference sequence). V lost 2 bases to trimming and J lost 2 bases; unmatched junction nucleotides: 6. This CDR3 is CATSRQWDSTYEQYF. DNA for the CDR3: TGTGCCACCAGCAGACAATGGGACAGCACCTACGAGCAGTACTTC.

The V gene is TRBV15, the J gene TRBJ2-5; D is undetermined. The germline CDR1 and CDR2 sequences are LNHNV and YYDKDF (reference sequence). CDR3 length: 15 residues. V gave up 0 bases and J gave up 2 bases, with 10 bases separating them. CDR3 in amino acids: CATSRDPGTQETQYF. CDR3 sequence (DNA): TGTGCCACCAGCAGAGATCCAGGTACTCAAGAGACCCAGTACTTC.

This chain links TRBV5-4 with TRBJ2-1; 8 bases fit TRBD2. Germline CDR1 and CDR2: SGHNT and YYREEE (reference sequence). This CDR3 contains 15 residues. Losses at the gene ends were 4 bases for V and 4 bases for J; bases not matched to a gene: 7. CDR3 coding DNA: TGTGCCAGCAGCGTTAAGCGGGAGCAATACAATGAGCAGTTCTTC. Its translation is CASSVKREQYNEQFF. Together with reference TRBV5-4 and TRBJ2-1, the CDR3 gives the full variable domain: ETGVTQSPTHLIKTRGQQVTLRCSSQSGHNTVSWYQQALGQGPQFIFQYYREEENGRGNFPPRFSGLQFPNYSSELNVNALELDDSALYLCASSVKREQYNEQFFGPGTRLTVL.

This clone was seen once. This chain uses TRBV24-1 with TRBJ2-6; perhaps TRBD1 as D (6 bases). Trimming removed 2 bases from V and 1 base from J, with 8 bases in between. CDR3 length: 16 amino acids. The germline V gene has CDR1 KGHDR and CDR2 SFDVKD. The CDR3 here is CATSDSQGSGANVLTF. The CDR3 coding sequence is TGTGCCACCAGTGATTCACAGGGTTCTGGGGCCAACGTCCTGACTTTC.

The chain carries TRBV6-5 and TRBJ2-3; 11 positions match TRBD2. Germline-derived CDR1 and CDR2 are MNHEY and SVGAGI. The CDR3 contains 14 residues. Losses at the gene ends were 8 bases for V and 6 bases for J; bases not matched to a gene: 7. The CDR3 spells CASALSGGVDTQYF. CDR3 sequence (DNA): TGTGCCAGCGCCCTTAGCGGGGGGGTGGATACGCAGTATTTT.

This clone was picked up a small number of times. J is TRBJ2-2 and V is TRBV18; perhaps TRBD1 as D (6 bases). Deletions cut 3 bases from V and 1 base from J, with 12 bases between. The germline V gene has CDR1 KGHSH and CDR2 LQKENI. CDR3 length: 16 residues. The CDR3 coding sequence is TGTGCCAGCTCACCCTCCAGGACAGTGAACACCGGGGAGCTGTTTTTT. The encoded protein is CASSPSRTVNTGELFF.

The chain combines TRBV24-1 with TRBJ2-7, with 13 bases matching TRBD2. After removal of 10 bases from V and 2 bases from J, the junction contained 22 bases not matched to a gene. Per germline, CDR1 KGHDR and CDR2 SFDVKD. The CDR3 is made up of 20 amino acids. In nucleotides, the CDR3 is TGTGCCACAACCGTTCATGGTGGGACTAGCGGGAATAGGCGGCCCTACGAGCAGTACTTC. Protein: CATTVHGGTSGNRRPYEQYF.

The chain links TRBV14 to TRBJ1-2; D might be TRBD1 (6 bases). Germline loops: CDR1 SGHDN, CDR2 FVKESK. CDR3 length: 16 amino acids. V gave up 4 bases and J gave up 4 bases, with 19 bases separating them. CDR3 protein: CASSPWAGDLSYGYTF. For the CDR3, the DNA is TGTGCCAGCAGCCCATGGGCAGGGGACCTGAGCTATGGCTACACCTTC.

This sequence joins TRBV3-1 (or the pseudogene TRBV3-2) and TRBJ1-6, with TRBD1 matching 7 bases. V lost 2 bases and J lost 7; bases outside the gene matches: 5. The CDR3 has 15 amino acids. The germline gives CDR1 LGHDT, CDR2 YNNKEL (reference sequence). Here the CDR3 reads CASSQKGQLNSPLHF. The DNA of the CDR3 is TGTGCCAGCAGCCAAAAGGGACAGCTGAATTCACCCCTCCACTTT.

This clone showed up just a few times. CDR3 residues: CASSLASGNEQFF. The CDR3 DNA is TGTGCCAGCAGCTTGGCTAGCGGCAATGAGCAGTTCTTC. The chain links TRBV5-4 to TRBJ2-1; 7 bases line up with TRBD2. The CDR3 covers 13 residues. Germline CDR1 reads SGHNT; CDR2 reads YYREEE (reference sequence). V lost 0 bases and J lost 6; bases outside the gene matches: 0.

A remark on this clone: At one end, the junction sequence differs from germline, possibly due to a read error. The rearrangement uses TRBV30 and TRBJ2-2; 16 bases map to TRBD2. This CDR3 spans 17 amino acids. CDR1 is GTSNPN, CDR2 SVGIG, per germline (reference sequence). The CDR3 DNA is TGTGCCGGGAGCCGGGGACTAGCGGGAGGGCGGTCCGGGGAGCTGTTTTTT. It translates to CAGSRGLAGGRSGELFF.

The chain employs TRBV15 and TRBJ2-5; TRBD2 aligns across 7 bases. The CDR3 runs to 14 residues. CDR1 is LNHNV, CDR2 YYDKDF, per germline (reference sequence). V shed 3 bases and J 2 bases; nucleotides not matched to a gene: 3. The CDR3 sequence is CATSRGLQQETQYF. The CDR3 nucleotides read TGTGCCACCAGCAGGGGACTACAGCAAGAGACCCAGTACTTC.

DNA of the CDR3: TGCGCCAGCAGCTTGACCCCGACTAGCGGGGCCAACACCGGGGAGCTGTTTTTT. Protein product: CASSLTPTSGANTGELFF. This chain joins TRBV5-1 and TRBJ2-2; 11 bases map to TRBD2. The length of the CDR3 is 18 residues. J gave up 2 bases and V 1 base, and 7 bases lay outside the gene matches. Germline V CDR1 and CDR2: SGHRS, YFSETQ.

This clone has a handful of counts. The chain joins TRBV2 to TRBJ1-2; D is unclear. The ends were cut back, 9 bases at V and 0 bases at J, with 17 bases in the middle. The CDR3 sequence is 15 residues long. Germline V gene lookup returns CDR1 SNHLY and CDR2 FYNNEI. CDR3 sequence: CASRPEVHANYGYTF. Here the CDR3 DNA reads TGTGCCAGTAGACCCGAGGTTCACGCTAACTATGGCTACACCTTC.

The chain recombines TRBV29-1 with TRBJ1-5, with D hard to call. Germline CDR1 and CDR2: SQVTM and ANQGSEA. CDR3 length equals 13 residues. The ends were cut back, 4 bases at V and 2 bases at J, with 9 bases in the middle. The CDR3 loop reads CSVAGKGNQPQHF. Here the CDR3 DNA reads TGCAGCGTTGCAGGCAAGGGCAATCAGCCCCAGCATTTT.

The chain uses TRBV19 and TRBJ2-1; TRBD1 matches 9 bases. The germline V gene has CDR1 LNHDA and CDR2 SQIVND (reference sequence). The CDR3 length is 15 residues. The junction had 1 base not matched to a gene; V was cut back by 4 bases and J by 0 bases. The CDR3 protein is CASSTGQGSYNEQFF. Written as DNA, the CDR3 is TGTGCCAGTAGTACGGGACAGGGCTCCTACAATGAGCAGTTCTTC.

The chain carries TRBV30 and TRBJ2-3; D unresolved. Germline V gene sequence: CDR1 GTSNPN, CDR2 SVGIG (reference sequence). Trimming left V 4 bases short and J 0 bases short, with 17 bases between. The CDR3 spans 16 residues. The CDR3 protein is CAWNFRATLSTDTQYF. The DNA of the CDR3 is TGTGCCTGGAATTTTAGAGCGACCCTCAGCACAGATACGCAGTATTTT.

The chain combines TRBV19 with TRBJ2-6; TRBD1 matches 11 bases. CDR1 and CDR2 from the germline V gene are LNHDA and SQIVND (reference sequence). The CDR3 runs to 18 residues. The V gene end was trimmed by 3 bases and the J gene end by 4 bases; junction bases not matched to a gene: 8. CDR3 amino acids: CASSIGRDRGSGANVLTF. CDR3 coding DNA: TGTGCCAGTAGTATCGGTCGGGACAGGGGGTCCGGGGCCAACGTCCTGACTTTC.

This clone was seen a single time. The chain has TRBV28 and TRBJ1-6; D might be TRBD1 (5 bases). Per germline, CDR1 MDHEN and CDR2 SYDVKM. V lost 7 bases and J lost 9, with 25 bases in between. The CDR3 spans 17 residues. The CDR3 sequence: CASIRGGVARPSSPLHF. The DNA for the CDR3 is TGTGCCAGCATCCGGGGAGGGGTCGCCAGGCCCAGTTCACCCCTCCACTTT.